The TCR beta chain under discussion was sequenced for a study of graft-versus-host responses after intestinal transplantation. Study-wide context: Recipients had multivisceral, liver-intestinal, or isolated intestinal transplants.

In the case of this clone: Its antigen is still unknown.

Assay used: immunoSEQ multiplex PCR; TCRdb lists only in-frame clones, some missing. The sample has 95,000 to 150,000 clones, around 96% seen once; the top ten hold more than 2.5%. The input for sequencing was unstimulated CD8+ T cells sorted from spleen or lymph node cells, taken before intestinal transplant. The sequence was obtained from a human donor who received an intestinal transplant.

Written as DNA, the CDR3 is TGTGCCAGCAGTTGGGGACAGCTGAACACTGAAGCTTTCTTT. It is translated as CASSWGQLNTEAFF. The gene calls are TRBV27 and TRBJ1-1; 7 nucleotides line up with TRBD1. There are 14 residues in the CDR3. The trim removed 4 bases at V and 0 bases at J, leaving 2 bases unmatched. CDR1 and CDR2 (germline): MNHEY, SMNVEV (reference sequence).